This T cell receptor beta chain derives from a study of blood T cells in healthy people across ages. The CDR3 has 16 amino acids. Germline lookup yields CDR1 MNHEY and CDR2 SMNVEV (reference sequence). V gave up 3 bases and J gave up 6 bases, with 18 bases separating them. Findings and limits, study-wide: Unsorted PBMC material precluded a definitive naive versus antigen-experienced comparison.

Combining a sample-barcoded 5' primer with a J-beta primer mix, a second PCR ran for roughly 7 to 12 cycles. TCRdb reanalysed the 5' RACE reads using MiXCR and keeps one entry per CDR3 protein. The sample holds 800,000 to 950,000 distinct CDR3 sequences, 25% to 35% seen once. This clonotype was observed a handful of times. Its target is not known. The sample was also reused in another study, on T cells of mothers and their children.

The J gene is TRBJ1-3, the V gene TRBV27; D not certain. This sequence was found in a woman aged 40 to 55 in good health. The sequenced material came from blood. CDR3 DNA sequence: TGTGCCAGCAGTTTGAGTGGTTCAGCTTCGGCAAACACCATATATTTT. Amino acids: CASSLSGSASANTIYF.